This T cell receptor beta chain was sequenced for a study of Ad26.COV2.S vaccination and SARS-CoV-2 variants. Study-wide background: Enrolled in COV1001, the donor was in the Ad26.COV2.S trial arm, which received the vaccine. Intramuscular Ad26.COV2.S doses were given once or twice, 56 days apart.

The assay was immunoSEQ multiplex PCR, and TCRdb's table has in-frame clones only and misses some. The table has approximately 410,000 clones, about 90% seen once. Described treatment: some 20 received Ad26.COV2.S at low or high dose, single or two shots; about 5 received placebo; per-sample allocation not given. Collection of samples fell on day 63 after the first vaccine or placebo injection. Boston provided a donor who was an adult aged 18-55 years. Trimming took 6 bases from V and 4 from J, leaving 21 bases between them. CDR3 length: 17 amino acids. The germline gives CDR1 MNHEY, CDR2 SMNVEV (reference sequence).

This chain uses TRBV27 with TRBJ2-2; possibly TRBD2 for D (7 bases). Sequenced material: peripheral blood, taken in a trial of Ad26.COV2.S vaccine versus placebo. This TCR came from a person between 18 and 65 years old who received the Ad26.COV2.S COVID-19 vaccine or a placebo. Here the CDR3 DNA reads TGTGCCAGCAGCCGCTCCAAGGGGGGGCCCCGCACCGGGGAGCTGTTTTTT. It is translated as CASSRSKGGPRTGELFF.